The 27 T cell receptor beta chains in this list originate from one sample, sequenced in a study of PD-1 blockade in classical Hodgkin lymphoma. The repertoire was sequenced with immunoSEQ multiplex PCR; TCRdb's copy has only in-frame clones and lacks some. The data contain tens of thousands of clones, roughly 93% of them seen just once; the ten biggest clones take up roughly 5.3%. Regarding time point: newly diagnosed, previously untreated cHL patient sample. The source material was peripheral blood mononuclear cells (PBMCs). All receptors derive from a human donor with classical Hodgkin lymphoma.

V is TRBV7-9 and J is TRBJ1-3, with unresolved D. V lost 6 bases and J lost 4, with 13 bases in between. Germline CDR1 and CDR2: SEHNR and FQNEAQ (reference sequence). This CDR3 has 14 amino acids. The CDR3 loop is CASRSRAPGNTIYF. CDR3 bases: TGTGCCAGCAGGAGTAGGGCACCCGGAAACACCATATATTTT.

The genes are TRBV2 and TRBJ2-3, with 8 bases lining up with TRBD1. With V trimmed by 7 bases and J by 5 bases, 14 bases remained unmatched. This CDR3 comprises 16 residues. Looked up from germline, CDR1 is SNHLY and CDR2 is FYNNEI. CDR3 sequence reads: CASKVGTGRVVDTQYF. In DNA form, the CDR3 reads TGTGCCAGCAAAGTGGGGACAGGAAGGGTCGTAGATACGCAGTATTTT. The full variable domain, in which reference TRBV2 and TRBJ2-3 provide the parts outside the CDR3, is EPEVTQTPSHQVTQMGQEVILRCVPISNHLYFYWYRQILGQKVEFLVSFYNNEISEKSEIFDDQFSVERPDGSNFTLKIRSTKLEDSAMYFCASKVGTGRVVDTQYFGPGTRLTVL.

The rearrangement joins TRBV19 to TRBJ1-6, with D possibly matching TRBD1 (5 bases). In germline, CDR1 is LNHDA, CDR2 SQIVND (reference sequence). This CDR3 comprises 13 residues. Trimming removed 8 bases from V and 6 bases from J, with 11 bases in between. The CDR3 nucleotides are TGTGCCAGTCGGGCAGGGACTAATTCACCCCTCCACTTT. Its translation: CASRAGTNSPLHF.

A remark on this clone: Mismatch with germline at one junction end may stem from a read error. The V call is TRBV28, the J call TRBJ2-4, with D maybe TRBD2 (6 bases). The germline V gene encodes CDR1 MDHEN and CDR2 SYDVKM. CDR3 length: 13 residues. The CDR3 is CASSSGGTGIEDF. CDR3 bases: TGTGCCAGCAGTTCCGGCGGGACGGGGATTGAGGACTTC.

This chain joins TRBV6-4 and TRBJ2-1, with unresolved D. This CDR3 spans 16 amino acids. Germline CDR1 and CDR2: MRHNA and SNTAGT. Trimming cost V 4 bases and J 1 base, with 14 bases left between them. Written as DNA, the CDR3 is TGTGCCAGCAGTGTTGGTCCCGCCAAATCCTACAATGAGCAGTTCTTC. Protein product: CASSVGPAKSYNEQFF.

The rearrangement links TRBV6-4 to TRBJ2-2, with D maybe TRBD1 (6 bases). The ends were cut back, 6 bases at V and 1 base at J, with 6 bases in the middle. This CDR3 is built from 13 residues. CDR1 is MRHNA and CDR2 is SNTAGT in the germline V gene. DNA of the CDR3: TGTGCCAGCAGGGACAGGAACACCGGGGAGCTGTTTTTT. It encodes CASRDRNTGELFF.

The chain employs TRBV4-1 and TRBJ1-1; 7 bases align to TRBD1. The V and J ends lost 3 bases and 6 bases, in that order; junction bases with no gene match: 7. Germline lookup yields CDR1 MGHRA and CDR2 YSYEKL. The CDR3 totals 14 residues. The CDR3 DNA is TGCGCCAGCAGCCATCGACAGGGTGGGGCTGAAGCTTTCTTT. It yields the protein CASSHRQGGAEAFF.

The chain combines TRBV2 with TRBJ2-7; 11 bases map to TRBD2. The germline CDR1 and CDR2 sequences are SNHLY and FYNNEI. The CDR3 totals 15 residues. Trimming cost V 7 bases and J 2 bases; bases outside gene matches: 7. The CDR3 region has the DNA TGTGCCAGCATTTTAATGACTAGCGGGACCTACGAGCAGTACTTC. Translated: CASILMTSGTYEQYF.

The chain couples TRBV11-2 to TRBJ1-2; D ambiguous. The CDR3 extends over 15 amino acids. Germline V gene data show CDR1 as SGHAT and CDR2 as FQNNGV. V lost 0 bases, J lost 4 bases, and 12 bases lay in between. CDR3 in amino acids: CASSLDLAEPYGYTF. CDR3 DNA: TGTGCCAGCAGCTTAGATTTGGCCGAACCCTATGGCTACACCTTC.

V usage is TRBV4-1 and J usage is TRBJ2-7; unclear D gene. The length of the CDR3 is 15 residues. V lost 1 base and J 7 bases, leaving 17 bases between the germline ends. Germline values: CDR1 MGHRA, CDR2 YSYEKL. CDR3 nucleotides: TGCGCCAGCAGCCAAGGCCAGTCCGTACTTTGGGAGCAGTACGTC. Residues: CASSQGQSVLWEQYV.

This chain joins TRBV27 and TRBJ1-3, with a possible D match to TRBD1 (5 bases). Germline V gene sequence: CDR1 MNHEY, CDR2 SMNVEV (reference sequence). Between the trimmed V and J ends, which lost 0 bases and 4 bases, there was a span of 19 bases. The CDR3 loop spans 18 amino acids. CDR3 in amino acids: CASSLSGTRGAQGNTIYF. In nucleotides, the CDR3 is TGTGCCAGCAGTTTATCGGGGACTCGAGGGGCGCAAGGAAACACCATATATTTT.

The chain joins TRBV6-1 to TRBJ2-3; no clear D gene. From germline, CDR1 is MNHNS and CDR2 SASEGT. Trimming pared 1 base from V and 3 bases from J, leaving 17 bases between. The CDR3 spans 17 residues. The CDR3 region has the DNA TGTGCCAGCAGTGAAGGGCAGTTTAAGGTTCTAACAGATACGCAGTATTTT. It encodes CASSEGQFKVLTDTQYF.

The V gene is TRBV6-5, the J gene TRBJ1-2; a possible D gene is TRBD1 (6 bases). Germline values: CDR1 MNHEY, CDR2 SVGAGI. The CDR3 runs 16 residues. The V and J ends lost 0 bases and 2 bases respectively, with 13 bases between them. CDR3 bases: TGTGCCAGCAGTTACTCCGGCGGGACAACCAACTATGGCTACACCTTC. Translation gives CASSYSGGTTNYGYTF.

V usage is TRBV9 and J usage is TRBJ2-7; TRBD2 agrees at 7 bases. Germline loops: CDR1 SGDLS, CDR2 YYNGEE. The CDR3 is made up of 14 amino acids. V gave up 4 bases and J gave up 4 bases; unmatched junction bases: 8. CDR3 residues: CASSPRLAPYEQYF. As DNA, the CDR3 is TGTGCCAGCAGCCCTCGACTAGCTCCATACGAGCAGTACTTC. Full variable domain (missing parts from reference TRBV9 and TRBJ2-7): DSGVTQTPKHLITATGQRVTLRCSPRSGDLSVYWYQQSLDQGLQFLIQYYNGEERAKGNILERFSAQQFPDLHSELNLSSLELGDSALYFCASSPRLAPYEQYFGPGTRLTVT.

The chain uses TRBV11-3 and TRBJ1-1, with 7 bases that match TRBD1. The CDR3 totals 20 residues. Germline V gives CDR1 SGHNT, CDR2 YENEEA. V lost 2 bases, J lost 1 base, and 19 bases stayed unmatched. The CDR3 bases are TGTGCCAGCAGCTTAAGCTCGACAGGGATCTTCTTCGGATCGAACACTGAAGCTTTCTTT. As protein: CASSLSSTGIFFGSNTEAFF.

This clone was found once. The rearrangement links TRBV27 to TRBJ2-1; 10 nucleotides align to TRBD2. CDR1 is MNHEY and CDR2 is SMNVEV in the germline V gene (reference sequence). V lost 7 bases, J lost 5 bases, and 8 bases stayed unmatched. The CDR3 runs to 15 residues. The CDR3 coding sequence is TGTGCCAGCAAGTCTAGCGGGAGTTTCCACAATGAGCAGTTCTTC. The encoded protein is CASKSSGSFHNEQFF.

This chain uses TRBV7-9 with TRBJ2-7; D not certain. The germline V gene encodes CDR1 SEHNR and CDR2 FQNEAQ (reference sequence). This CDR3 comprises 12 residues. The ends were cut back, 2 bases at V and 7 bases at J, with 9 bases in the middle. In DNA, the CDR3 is TGTGCCAGCAGCTTATCAGCCTTAGAGCAGTACTTC. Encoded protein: CASSLSALEQYF.

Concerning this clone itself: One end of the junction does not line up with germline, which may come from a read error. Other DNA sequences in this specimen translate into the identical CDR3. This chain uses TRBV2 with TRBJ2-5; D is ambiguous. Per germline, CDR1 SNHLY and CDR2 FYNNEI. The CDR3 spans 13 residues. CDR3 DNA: TGTGCAAGCAAGAAGGCCCCGAAAGAGACCCAGTACTTC. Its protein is CASKKAPKETQYF.

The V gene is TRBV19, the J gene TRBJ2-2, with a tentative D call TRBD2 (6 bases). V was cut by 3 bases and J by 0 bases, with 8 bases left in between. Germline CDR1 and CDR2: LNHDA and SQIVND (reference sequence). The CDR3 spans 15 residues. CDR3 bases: TGTGCCAGTAGTATCTCGGGGGCGAACACCGGGGAGCTGTTTTTT. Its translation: CASSISGANTGELFF.

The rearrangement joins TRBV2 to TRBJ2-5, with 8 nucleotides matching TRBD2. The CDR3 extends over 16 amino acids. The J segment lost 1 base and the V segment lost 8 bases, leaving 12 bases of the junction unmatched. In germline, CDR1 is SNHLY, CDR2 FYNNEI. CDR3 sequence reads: CASLSFSGKIQETQYF. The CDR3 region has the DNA TGTGCCAGCTTATCTTTTAGCGGGAAGATCCAAGAGACCCAGTACTTC. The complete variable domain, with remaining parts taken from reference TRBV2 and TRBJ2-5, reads EPEVTQTPSHQVTQMGQEVILRCVPISNHLYFYWYRQILGQKVEFLVSFYNNEISEKSEIFDDQFSVERPDGSNFTLKIRSTKLEDSAMYFCASLSFSGKIQETQYFGPGTRLLVL.

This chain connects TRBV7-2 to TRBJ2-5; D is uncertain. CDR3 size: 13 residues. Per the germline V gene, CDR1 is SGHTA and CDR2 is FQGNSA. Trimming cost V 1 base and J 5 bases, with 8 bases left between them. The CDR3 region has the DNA TGTGCCAGCAGCTTAGTTAGGGTCGAGACCCAGTACTTC. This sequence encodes CASSLVRVETQYF. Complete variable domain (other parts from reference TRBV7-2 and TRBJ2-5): GAGVSQSPSNKVTEKGKDVELRCDPISGHTALYWYRQSLGQGLEFLIYFQGNSAPDKSGLPSDRFSAERTGGSVSTLTIQRTQQEDSAVYLCASSLVRVETQYFGPGTRLLVL.

The CDR3 reads CASSLGLAGSNEQFF. The CDR3 coding sequence is TGTGCCAGCAGCCTGGGACTAGCCGGTAGCAATGAGCAGTTCTTC. This chain uses TRBV6-5 with TRBJ2-1, with 9 nucleotides matching TRBD2. Unmatched junction bases numbered 9, after V lost 6 bases and J lost 6 bases. In germline, CDR1 is MNHEY, CDR2 SVGAGI. The CDR3 extends over 15 amino acids.

CDR3 nucleotide sequence: TGTGCCAGTAAAGCAGGGTTAAACACCGGGGAGCTGTTTTTT. It codes for CASKAGLNTGELFF. V gene TRBV19 combines with J gene TRBJ2-2, with a possible D match to TRBD1 (5 bases). The CDR3 is made up of 14 amino acids. Germline values: CDR1 LNHDA, CDR2 SQIVND (reference sequence). Trimming pared 7 bases from V and 2 bases from J, leaving 11 bases between.

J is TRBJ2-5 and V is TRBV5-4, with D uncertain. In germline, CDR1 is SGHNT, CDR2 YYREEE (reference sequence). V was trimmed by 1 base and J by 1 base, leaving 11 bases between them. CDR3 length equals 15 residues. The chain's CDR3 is CASSLYGQIQETQYF. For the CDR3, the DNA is TGTGCCAGCAGCTTGTACGGCCAGATCCAAGAGACCCAGTACTTC.

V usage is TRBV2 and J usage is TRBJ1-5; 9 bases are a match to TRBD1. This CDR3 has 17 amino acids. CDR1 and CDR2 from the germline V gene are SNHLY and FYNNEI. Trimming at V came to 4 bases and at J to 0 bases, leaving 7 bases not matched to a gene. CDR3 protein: CASSGGGQGHSNQPQHF. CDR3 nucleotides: TGTGCCAGCAGTGGAGGAGGACAGGGGCATAGCAATCAGCCCCAGCATTTT.

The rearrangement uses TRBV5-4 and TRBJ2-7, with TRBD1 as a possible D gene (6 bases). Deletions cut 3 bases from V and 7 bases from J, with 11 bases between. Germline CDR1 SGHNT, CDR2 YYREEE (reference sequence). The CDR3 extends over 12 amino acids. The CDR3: CASSSRGGEQYV. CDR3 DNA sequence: TGTGCCAGCAGCTCCAGGGGTGGGGAGCAGTACGTC.

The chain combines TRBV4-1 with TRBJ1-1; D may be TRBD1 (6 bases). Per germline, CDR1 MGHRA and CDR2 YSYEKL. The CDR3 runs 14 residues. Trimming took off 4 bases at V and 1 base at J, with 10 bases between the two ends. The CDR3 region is CASSPDRTNTEAFF. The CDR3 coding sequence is TGCGCCAGCAGCCCGGACAGAACGAACACTGAAGCTTTCTTT.